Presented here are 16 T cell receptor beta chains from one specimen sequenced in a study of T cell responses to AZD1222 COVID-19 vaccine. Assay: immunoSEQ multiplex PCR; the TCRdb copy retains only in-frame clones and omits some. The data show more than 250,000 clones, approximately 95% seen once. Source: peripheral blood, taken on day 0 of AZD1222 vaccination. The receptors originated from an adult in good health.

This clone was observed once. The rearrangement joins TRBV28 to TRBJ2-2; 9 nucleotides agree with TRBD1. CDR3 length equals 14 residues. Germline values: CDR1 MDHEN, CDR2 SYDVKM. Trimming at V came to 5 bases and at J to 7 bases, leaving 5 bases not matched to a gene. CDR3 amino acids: CASSAGTGHGELFF. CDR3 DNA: TGTGCCAGCAGTGCCGGGACAGGGCACGGGGAGCTGTTTTTT.

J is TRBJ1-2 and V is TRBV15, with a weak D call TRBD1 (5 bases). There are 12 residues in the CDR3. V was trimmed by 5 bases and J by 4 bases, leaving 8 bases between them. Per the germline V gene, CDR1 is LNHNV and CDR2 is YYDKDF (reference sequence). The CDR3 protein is CATSAGSYGYTF. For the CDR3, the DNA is TGTGCCACCAGCGCAGGGAGCTATGGCTACACCTTC.

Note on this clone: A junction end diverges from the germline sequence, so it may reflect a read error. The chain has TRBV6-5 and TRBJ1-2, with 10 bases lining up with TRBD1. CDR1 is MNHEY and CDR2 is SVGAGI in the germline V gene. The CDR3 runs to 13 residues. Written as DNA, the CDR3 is TGTGCGAGCAGACAGGGGGCGAACTATGGCTACACCTTC. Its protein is CASRQGANYGYTF.

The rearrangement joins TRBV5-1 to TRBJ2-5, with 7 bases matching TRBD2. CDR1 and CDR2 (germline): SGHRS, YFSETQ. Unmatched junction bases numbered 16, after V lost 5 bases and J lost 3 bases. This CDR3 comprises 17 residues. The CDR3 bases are TGCGCCAGCAGACGTCTAGGGCTAGCGGACAACAAAGAGACCCAGTACTTC. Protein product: CASRRLGLADNKETQYF.

The DNA of the CDR3 is TGTGCCAGCAGTTTACCAGGGGGCGCGGTGGGCTACACCTTC. It translates to CASSLPGGAVGYTF. The genes are TRBV28 and TRBJ1-2, with TRBD1 matching 8 bases. CDR3 length: 14 residues. The germline gives CDR1 MDHEN, CDR2 SYDVKM. V shed 2 bases and J 8 bases; nucleotides not matched to a gene: 7.

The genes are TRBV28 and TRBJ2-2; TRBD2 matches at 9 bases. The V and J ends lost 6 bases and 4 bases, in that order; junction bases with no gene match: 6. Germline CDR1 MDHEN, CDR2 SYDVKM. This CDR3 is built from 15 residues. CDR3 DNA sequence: TGTGCCAGCAGCCTTAGCGGGAGTAGCACCGGGGAGCTGTTTTTT. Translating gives CASSLSGSSTGELFF.

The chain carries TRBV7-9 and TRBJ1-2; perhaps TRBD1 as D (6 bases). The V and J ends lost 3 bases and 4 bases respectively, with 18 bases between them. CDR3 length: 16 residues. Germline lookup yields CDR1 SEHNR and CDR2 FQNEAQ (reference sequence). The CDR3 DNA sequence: TGTGCCAGCAGCTTCAGCAGGGGATTCCTTTTCTATGGCTACACCTTC. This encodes CASSFSRGFLFYGYTF.

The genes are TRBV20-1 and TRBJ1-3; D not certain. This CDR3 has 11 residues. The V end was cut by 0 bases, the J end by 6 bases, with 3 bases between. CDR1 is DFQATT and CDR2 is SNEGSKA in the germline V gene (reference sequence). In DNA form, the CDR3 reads TGCAGTGCTAGAGATCAAAACACCATATATTTT. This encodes CSARDQNTIYF.

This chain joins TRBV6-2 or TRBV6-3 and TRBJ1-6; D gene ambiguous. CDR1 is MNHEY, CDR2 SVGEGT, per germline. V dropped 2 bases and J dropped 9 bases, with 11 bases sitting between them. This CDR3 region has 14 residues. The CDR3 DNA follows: TGTGCCAGCAGTTACGGGTTGGACGCTTCACCCCTCCACTTT. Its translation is CASSYGLDASPLHF.

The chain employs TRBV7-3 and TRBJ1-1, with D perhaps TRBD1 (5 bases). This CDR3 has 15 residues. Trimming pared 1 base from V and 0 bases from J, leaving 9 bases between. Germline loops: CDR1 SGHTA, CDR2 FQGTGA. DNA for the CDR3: TGTGCCAGCAGCTTAAGGGGGATCATGAACACTGAAGCTTTCTTT. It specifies CASSLRGIMNTEAFF.

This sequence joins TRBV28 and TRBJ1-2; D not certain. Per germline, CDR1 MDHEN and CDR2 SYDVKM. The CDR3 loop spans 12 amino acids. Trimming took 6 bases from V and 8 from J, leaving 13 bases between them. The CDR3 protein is CASSKSKSGYTF. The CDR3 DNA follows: TGTGCCAGCAGCAAGAGCAAGTCAGGCTACACCTTC.

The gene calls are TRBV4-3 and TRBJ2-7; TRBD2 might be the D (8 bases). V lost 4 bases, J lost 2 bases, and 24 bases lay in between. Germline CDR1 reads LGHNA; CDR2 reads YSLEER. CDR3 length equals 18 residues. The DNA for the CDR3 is TGCGCCAGCAGCCCCCAGGGGGTAGGCGCTAGCGGGCCCTACGAGCAGTACTTC. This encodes CASSPQGVGASGPYEQYF.

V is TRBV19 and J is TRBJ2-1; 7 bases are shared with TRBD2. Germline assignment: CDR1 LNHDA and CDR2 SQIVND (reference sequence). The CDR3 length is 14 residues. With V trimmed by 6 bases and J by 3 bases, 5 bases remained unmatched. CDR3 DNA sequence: TGTGCCAGTAGCCACGGCGGGGGCTACAATGAGCAGTTCTTC. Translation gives CASSHGGGYNEQFF.

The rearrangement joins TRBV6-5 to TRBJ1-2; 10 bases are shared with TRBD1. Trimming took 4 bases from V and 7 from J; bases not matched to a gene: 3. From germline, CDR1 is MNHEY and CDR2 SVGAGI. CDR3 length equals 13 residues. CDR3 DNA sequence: TGTGCCAGCAGTTCCCGGACAGGGGGTGGCTACACCTTC. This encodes CASSSRTGGGYTF.

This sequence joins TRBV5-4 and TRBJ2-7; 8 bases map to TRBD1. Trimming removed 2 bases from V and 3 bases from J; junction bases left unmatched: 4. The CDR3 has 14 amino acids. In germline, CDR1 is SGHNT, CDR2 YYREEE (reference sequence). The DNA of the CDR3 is TGTGCCAGCAGCTTAACGGGACAGGACTACGAGCAGTACTTC. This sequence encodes CASSLTGQDYEQYF.

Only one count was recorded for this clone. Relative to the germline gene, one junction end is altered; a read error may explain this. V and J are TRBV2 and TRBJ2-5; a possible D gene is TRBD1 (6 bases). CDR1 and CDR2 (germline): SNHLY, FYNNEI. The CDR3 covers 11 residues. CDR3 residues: CASSLRGPRDF. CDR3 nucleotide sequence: TGTGCCAGCAGTCTCAGGGGTCCCCGGGACTTC.